This TCR beta chain is drawn from a study of cytomegalovirus exposure and HLA in healthy donors. The junction had 5 bases not matched to a gene; V was cut back by 0 bases and J by 4 bases. This CDR3 spans 18 amino acids. Germline values: CDR1 ENHRY, CDR2 SYGVKD. Primers: 60 Vbeta forward and 13 Jbeta reverse. Assay: immunoSEQ multiplex PCR; the TCRdb copy retains only in-frame clones and omits some. Here the sample spans 150,000 or so clones, roughly 75% being singletons. The chain links TRBV10-3 to TRBJ2-1; TRBD2 matches 14 bases. Sequences were obtained from PBMCs. This TCR was recovered from a woman between 35 and 50 years old in good health and CMV-seropositive. As DNA, the CDR3 is TGTGCCATCAGTGAGTCCGGGACTAGCGGGAGTTCGTACAATGAGCAGTTCTTC. It encodes CAISESGTSGSSYNEQFF.